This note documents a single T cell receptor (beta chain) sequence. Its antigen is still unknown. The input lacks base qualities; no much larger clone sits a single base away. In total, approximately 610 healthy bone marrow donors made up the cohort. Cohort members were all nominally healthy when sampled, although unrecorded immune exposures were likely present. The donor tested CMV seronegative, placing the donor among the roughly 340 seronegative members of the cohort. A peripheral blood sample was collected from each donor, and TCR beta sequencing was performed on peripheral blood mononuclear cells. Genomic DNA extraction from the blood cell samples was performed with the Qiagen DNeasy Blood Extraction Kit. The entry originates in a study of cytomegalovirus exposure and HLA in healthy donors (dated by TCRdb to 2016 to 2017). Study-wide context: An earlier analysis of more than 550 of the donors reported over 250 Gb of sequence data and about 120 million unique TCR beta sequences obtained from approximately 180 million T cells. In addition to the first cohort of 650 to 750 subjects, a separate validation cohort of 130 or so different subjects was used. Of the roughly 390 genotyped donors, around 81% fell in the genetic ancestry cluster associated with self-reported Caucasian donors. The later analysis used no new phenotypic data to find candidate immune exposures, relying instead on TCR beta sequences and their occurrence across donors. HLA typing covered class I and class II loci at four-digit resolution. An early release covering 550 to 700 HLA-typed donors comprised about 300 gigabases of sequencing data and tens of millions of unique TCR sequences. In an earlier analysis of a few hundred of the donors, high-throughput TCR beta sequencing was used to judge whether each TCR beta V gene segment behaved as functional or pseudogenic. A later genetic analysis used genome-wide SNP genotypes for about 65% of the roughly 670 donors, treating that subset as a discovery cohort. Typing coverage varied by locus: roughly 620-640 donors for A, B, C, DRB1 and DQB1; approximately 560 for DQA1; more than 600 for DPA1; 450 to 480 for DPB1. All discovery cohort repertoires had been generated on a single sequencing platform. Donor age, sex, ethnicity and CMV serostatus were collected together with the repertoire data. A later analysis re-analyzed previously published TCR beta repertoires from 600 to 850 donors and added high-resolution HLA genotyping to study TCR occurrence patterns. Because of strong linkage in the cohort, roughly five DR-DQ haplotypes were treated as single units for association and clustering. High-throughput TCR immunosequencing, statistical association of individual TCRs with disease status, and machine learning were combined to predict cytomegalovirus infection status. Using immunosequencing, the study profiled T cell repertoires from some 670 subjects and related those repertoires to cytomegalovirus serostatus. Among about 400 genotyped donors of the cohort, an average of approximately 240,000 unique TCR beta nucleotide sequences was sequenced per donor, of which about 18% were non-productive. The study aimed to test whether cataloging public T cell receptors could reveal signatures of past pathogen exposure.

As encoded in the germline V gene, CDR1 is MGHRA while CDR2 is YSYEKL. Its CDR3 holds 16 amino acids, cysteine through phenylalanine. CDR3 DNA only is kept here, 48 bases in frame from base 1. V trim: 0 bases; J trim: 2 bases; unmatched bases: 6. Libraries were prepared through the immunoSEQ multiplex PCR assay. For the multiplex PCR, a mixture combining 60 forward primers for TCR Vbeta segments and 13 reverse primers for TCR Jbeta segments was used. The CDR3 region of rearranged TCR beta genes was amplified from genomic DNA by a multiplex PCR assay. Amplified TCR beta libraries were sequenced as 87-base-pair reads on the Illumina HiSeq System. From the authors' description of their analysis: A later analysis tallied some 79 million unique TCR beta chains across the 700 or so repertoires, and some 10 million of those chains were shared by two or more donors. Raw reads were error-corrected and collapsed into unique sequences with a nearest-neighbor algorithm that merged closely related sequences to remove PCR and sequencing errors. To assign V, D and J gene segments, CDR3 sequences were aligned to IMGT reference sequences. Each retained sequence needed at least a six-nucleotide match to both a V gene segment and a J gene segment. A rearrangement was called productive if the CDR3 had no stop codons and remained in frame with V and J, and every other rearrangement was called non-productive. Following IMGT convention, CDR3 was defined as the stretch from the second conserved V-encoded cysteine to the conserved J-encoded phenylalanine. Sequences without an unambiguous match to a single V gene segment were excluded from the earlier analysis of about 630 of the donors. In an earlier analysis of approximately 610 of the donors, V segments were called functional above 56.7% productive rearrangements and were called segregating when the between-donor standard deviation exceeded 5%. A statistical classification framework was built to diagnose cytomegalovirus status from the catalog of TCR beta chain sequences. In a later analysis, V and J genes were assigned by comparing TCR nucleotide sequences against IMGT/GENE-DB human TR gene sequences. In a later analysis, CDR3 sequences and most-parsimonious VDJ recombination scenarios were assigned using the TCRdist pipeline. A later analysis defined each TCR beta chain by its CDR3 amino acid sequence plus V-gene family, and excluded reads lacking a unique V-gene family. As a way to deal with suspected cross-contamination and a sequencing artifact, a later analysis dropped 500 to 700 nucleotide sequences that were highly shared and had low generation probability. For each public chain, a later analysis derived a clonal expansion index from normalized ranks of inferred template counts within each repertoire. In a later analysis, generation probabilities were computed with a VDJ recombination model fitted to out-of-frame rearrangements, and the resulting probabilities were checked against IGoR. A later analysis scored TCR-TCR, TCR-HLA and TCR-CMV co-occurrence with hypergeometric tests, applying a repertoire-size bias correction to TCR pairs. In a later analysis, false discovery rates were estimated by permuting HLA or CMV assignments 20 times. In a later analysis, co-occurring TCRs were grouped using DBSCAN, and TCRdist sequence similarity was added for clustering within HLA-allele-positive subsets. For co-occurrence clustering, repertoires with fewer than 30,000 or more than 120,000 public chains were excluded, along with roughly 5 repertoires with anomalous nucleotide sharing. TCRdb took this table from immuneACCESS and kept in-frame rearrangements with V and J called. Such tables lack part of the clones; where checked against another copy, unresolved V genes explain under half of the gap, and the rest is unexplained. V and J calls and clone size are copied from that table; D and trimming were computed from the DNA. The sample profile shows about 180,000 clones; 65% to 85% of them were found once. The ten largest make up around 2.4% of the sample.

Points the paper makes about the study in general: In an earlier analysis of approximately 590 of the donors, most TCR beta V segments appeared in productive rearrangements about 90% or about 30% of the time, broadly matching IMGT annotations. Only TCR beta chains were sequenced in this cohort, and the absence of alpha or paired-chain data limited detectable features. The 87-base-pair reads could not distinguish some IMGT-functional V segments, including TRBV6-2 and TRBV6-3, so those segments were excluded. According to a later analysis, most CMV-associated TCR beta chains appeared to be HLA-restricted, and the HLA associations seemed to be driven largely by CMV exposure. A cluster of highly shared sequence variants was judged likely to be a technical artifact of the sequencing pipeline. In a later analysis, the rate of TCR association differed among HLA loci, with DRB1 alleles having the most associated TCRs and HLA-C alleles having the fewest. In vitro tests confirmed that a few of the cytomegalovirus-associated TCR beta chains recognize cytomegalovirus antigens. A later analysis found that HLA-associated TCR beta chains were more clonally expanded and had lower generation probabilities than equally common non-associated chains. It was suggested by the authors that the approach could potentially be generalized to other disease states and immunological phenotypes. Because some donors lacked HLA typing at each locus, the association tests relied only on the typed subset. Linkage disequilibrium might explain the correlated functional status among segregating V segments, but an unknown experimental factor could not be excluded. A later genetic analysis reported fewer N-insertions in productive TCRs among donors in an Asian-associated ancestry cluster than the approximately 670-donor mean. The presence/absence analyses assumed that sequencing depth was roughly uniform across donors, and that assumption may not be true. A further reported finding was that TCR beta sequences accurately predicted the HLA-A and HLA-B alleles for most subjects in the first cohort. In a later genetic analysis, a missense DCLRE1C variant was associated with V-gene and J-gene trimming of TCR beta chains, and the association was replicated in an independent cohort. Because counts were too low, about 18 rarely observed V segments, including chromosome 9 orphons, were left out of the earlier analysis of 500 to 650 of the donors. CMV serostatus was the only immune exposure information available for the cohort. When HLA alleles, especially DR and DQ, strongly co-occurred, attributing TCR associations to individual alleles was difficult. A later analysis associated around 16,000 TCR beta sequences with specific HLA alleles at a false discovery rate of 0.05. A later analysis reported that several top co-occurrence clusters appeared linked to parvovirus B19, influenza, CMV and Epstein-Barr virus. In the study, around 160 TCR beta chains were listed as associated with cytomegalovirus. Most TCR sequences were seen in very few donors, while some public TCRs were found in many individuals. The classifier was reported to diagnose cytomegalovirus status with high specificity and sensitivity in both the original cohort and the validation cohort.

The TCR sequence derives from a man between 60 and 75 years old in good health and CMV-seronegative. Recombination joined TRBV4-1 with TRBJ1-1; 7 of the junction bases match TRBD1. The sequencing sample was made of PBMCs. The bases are TGCGCCAGCAGCCAAGATAGAGGGACAGTCAACACTGAAGCTTTCTTT. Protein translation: CASSQDRGTVNTEAFF.